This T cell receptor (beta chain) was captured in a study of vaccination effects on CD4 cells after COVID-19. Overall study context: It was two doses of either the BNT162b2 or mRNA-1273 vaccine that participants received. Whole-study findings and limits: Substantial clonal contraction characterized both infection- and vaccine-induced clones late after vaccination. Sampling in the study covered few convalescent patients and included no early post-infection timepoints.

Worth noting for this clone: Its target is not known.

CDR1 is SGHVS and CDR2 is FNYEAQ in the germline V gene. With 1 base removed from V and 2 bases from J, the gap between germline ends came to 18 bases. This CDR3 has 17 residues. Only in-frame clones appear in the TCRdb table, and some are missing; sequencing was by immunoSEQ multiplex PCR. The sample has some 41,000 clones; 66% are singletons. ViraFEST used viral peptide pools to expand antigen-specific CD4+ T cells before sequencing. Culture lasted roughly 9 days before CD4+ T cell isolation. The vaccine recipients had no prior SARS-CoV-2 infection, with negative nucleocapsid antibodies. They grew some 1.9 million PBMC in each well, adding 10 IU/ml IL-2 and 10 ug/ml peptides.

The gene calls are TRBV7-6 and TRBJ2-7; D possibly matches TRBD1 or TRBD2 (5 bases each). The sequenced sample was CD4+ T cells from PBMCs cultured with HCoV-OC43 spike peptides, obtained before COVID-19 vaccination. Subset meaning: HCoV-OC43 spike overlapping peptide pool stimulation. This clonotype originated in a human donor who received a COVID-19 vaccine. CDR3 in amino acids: CASSLGFVAGSPYEQYF. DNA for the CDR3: TGTGCCAGCAGCTTAGGTTTTGTGGCAGGGAGCCCCTACGAGCAGTACTTC.